This T cell receptor (beta chain) was observed in a study of shared clonotypes between healthy human individuals. Study-wide context: Samples came from two female and a few male donors aged 18 to 49.

Assay used: immunoSEQ multiplex PCR; TCRdb lists only in-frame clones, some missing. The top ten hold 0.11% of the sample, which has a few hundred thousand clones, 95% to 96% seen once. Only CD45RO-negative cells positively selected for CCR7 counted as naive CD8 cells, so terminally differentiated effector memory CD45RA+ cells were excluded. Concerning this clone itself: Its antigen is unidentified.

Study results and caveats: Sharing of clonotypes among donors was expected to vary with sequencing depth. Inspection by rarefaction showed sorted-subset sequencing to be incomplete despite large depth. Larger estimated richness was generally recorded for naive subsets relative to memory subsets.

CDR3 length: 17 residues. The germline V gene has CDR1 MNHEY and CDR2 SMNVEV (reference sequence). Trimming stripped 5 bases from V and 9 bases from J, with 26 bases between. The V and J genes are TRBV27 and TRBJ2-1; no firm D call. The specimen was naive CD8+ T cells sorted from blood. The TCR comes from a woman in her 30s in good health. Here the CDR3 DNA reads TGTGCCAGCAGTCCTTACCCCGGATCGATACAAGGAGCTGAGCAGTTCTTC. Translating gives CASSPYPGSIQGAEQFF.